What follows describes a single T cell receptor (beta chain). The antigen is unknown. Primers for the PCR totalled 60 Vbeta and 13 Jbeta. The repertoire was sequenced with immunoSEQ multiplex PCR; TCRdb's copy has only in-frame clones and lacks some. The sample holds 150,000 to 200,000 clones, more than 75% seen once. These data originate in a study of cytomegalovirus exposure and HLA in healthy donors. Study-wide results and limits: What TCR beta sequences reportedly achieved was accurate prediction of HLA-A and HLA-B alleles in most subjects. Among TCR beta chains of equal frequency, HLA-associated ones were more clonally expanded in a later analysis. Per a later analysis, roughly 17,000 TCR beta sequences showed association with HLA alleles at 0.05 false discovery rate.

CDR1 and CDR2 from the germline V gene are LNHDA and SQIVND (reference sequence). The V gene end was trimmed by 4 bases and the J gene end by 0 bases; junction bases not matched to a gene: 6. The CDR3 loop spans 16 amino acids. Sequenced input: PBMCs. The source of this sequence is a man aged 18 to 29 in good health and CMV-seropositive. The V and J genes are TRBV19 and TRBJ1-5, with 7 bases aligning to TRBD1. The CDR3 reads CASSTGQTYSNQPQHF. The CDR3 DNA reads TGTGCCAGTAGTACGGGACAGACTTATAGCAATCAGCCCCAGCATTTT.